This TCR beta chain was identified during a study of CD8+ T cells in alopecia areata. The germline V and J ends were trimmed by 4 bases and 7 bases, with 11 bases remaining between them. This CDR3 is 14 amino acids long. In germline, CDR1 is MGHDK, CDR2 SYGVNS. RNA was isolated and reverse transcribed to cDNA, the sequencing template. Data came from immunoSEQ multiplex PCR; TCRdb stores just in-frame clones and leaves some out. The repertoire holds some 170,000 clones, approximately 70% seen once, with about 10% in the top ten. The sample consisted of CD8+ T cells sorted from blood, taken at week 0. This TCR derives from a human donor with alopecia areata. The chain has TRBV25-1 and TRBJ1-6; the D is unclear. CDR3 nucleotides: TGTGCCAGCAGTGCGAGACAATTCAATTCACCCCTCCACTTT. It yields the protein CASSARQFNSPLHF.